Listed here are 5 T cell receptor beta chains from one sample, sequenced in a study of CD8+CD57+ T cells in acquired aplastic anemia. According to the study, genomic DNA was the template for TCR beta VDJ and CDR3 profiling. TCRdb fed the reads into MiXCR, producing one record per CDR3 protein. The sample shows about 180,000 distinct CDR3 sequences, approximately 52% of them seen only once. Sequencing involved patients with CD8+CD57+ cell expansion previously shown by flow cytometry. The material sequenced was sorted CD4+, CD8+, or CD8+CD57+ T cells (not recorded which) from PBMCs. Source of these receptors: a human donor with aplastic anemia.

J is TRBJ1-5 and V is TRBV10-3, with TRBD1 identical over 9 bases. Germline V CDR1 and CDR2: ENHRY, SYGVKD. Trimming removed 4 bases from V and 7 bases from J; junction bases left unmatched: 5. The CDR3 is 14 residues long. The CDR3 DNA reads TGTGCCATCAGTGCGGGACAGGGTAACCAGCCCCAGCATTTT. Translation: CAISAGQGNQPQHF.

This clonotype appeared many times. The V call is TRBV7-3, the J call TRBJ2-3; 10 nucleotides align to TRBD1. Germline V gives CDR1 SGHTA, CDR2 FQGTGA. Trimming at V came to 5 bases and at J to 2 bases, leaving 7 bases not matched to a gene. There are 16 residues in the CDR3. CDR3 sequence: CASSNRGQGFTDTQYF. The CDR3 region has the DNA TGTGCCAGCAGCAACCGGGGACAGGGGTTCACAGATACGCAGTATTTT.

The chain uses TRBV25-1 and TRBJ2-1; no clear D gene. Per the germline V gene, CDR1 is MGHDK and CDR2 is SYGVNS. V lost 5 bases and J 5 bases, leaving 13 bases between the germline ends. This CDR3 region has 14 residues. DNA for the CDR3: TGTGCCAGCAGTCTTATCGGGTCCCACAATGAGCAGTTCTTC. This translates into CASSLIGSHNEQFF.

This clonotype was detected a few times. The chain recombines TRBV10-3 with TRBJ2-2, with D perhaps TRBD1 or TRBD2 (6 bases each). The CDR3 is 16 amino acids. Trimming cost V 0 bases and J 7 bases, with 15 bases left between them. Per the germline V gene, CDR1 is ENHRY and CDR2 is SYGVKD. CDR3 sequence (DNA): TGTGCCATCAGTGAGTCAGGAGGGGGGCGCGGCGGGGAGCTGTTTTTT. It specifies CAISESGGGRGGELFF.

V usage is TRBV11-2 and J usage is TRBJ2-1; D could derive from TRBD1 or TRBD2 (5 bases each). CDR1 and CDR2 from the germline V gene are SGHAT and FQNNGV. Trimming removed 5 bases from V and 15 bases from J, with 23 bases in between. This CDR3 is 14 amino acids long. The DNA for the CDR3 is TGTGCCAGCAGCCTAGGAGAGGGGAGCACGGTTCGGTTCTTC. Translated, it gives CASSLGEGSTVRFF.